The clone carrying this TCR beta chain was counted many times. The antigen remains undetermined. These data belong to a study of molecular identifiers for immune sequencing clone quantification. Study-level points and caveats: Clones above 20 RNA copies held over 98% of effector molecules, under 1% in naive cells.

TCRdb re-called the PCR reads through MiXCR, storing one row per CDR3 protein. The data contain 70,000 to 90,000 distinct CDR3 sequences, 21% of them seen just once; the ten biggest clones take up more than 0.85%. J gave up 3 bases and V 1 base, and 2 bases lay outside the gene matches. The CDR3 extends over 15 amino acids. Germline V CDR1 and CDR2: SSHAT, FNYEAQ (reference sequence). V usage is TRBV7-7 and J usage is TRBJ2-7; 11 bases line up with TRBD1. Source material: naive CD8+ T cells from blood, with Jurkat cell RNA spiked in. Subset denoted: FACS-sorted CD8+CD4-CCR7+CD45RA+ naive T cells. The receptor comes from a human donor in good health. Some libraries in this study had Jurkat cell RNA spiked in. The CDR3 protein is CASSLGTGGSYEQYF. For the CDR3, the DNA is TGTGCCAGCAGCTTAGGGACAGGGGGCAGCTACGAGCAGTACTTC.